Sequencing of this TCR beta chain was carried out in a study of blood T cell repertoires in COVID-19. On the study more broadly: Samples taken during acute and convalescent COVID-19 were collected in the United States, Italy and Spain. PBMCs, B-cell-depleted T cells, or T cells were the source of the cDNA or gDNA that made up the material.

Original analysis: From reference gene primer amplification, estimates of nucleated cell counts were derived. Sequencing was performed with immunoSEQ multiplex PCR; in TCRdb, only in-frame clones are kept and a portion is missing. That table furnishes V, J and clone size, whereas the DNA furnished D and trimming. This sample has 15,000 or so clones, with approximately 92% found just once. V was cut by 0 bases and J by 4 bases, with 16 bases left in between. Looked up from germline, CDR1 is SGHDT and CDR2 is YYEEEE. The CDR3 consists of 17 residues. The chain carries TRBV5-6 and TRBJ2-2; the D gene is possibly TRBD2 (7 bases). The material sequenced was peripheral blood. The receptor comes from a human donor with active COVID-19. The donor label of this sample is uncertain. DNA of the CDR3: TGTGCCAGCAGCTTGGGAGGGGGGGCCACCCCCACCGGGGAGCTGTTTTTT. Amino acid sequence: CASSLGGGATPTGELFF.